These 26 T cell receptor beta chains share one sample of origin, sequenced in a study of a mutant IDH1 vaccine in newly diagnosed glioma. Clones were read by immunoSEQ multiplex PCR, and TCRdb kept only the in-frame ones, dropping some. The data contain 45,000 to 70,000 clones, around 92% of them seen just once; the ten biggest clones take up roughly 2.5%. Stated time point: baseline, week 1 (first vaccination visit). Described treatment: pre-vaccination baseline after standard-of-care therapy. The source was PBMCs, collected from a glioma patient treated with radiotherapy, temozolomide or both. These receptor sequences come from a man aged 45 to 65 with glioma.

The V call is TRBV18, the J call TRBJ1-1; no definite D call. This CDR3 has 13 residues. Per the germline V gene, CDR1 is KGHSH and CDR2 is LQKENI. The V and J ends lost 5 bases and 1 base respectively, with 8 bases between them. The chain's CDR3 is CASSARENTEAFF. The DNA for the CDR3 is TGTGCCAGCTCAGCCCGGGAGAACACTGAAGCTTTCTTT. Full variable domain (missing parts from reference TRBV18 and TRBJ1-1): NAGVMQNPRHLVRRRGQEARLRCSPMKGHSHVYWYRQLPEEGLKFMVYLQKENIIDESGMPKERFSAEFPKEGPSILRIQQVVRGDSAAYFCASSARENTEAFFGQGTRLTVV.

The chain combines TRBV5-1 with TRBJ1-4; 8 bases match TRBD1. Germline assignment: CDR1 SGHRS and CDR2 YFSETQ. The CDR3 is 14 amino acids. Losses at the gene ends were 2 bases for V and 8 bases for J; bases not matched to a gene: 5. The CDR3 protein is CASSFNRGGEKLFF. The CDR3 nucleotides are TGCGCCAGCAGCTTCAACAGGGGGGGGGAAAAACTGTTTTTT.

This chain uses TRBV15 with TRBJ2-2, with D unresolved. The CDR3 is made up of 15 amino acids. Trimming took 0 bases from V and 1 from J, leaving 6 bases between them. Germline V lookup: CDR1 LNHNV, CDR2 YYDKDF (reference sequence). The DNA of the CDR3 is TGTGCCACCAGCAGAGATGACGGGAACACCGGGGAGCTGTTTTTT. It encodes CATSRDDGNTGELFF.

The chain uses TRBV2 and TRBJ1-5; D uncertain. Germline V gene data show CDR1 as SNHLY and CDR2 as FYNNEI. The V end was cut by 7 bases, the J end by 4 bases, with 11 bases between. The CDR3 has 13 amino acids. The CDR3: CASNDRLNQPQHF. CDR3 DNA: TGTGCCAGCAACGACCGCTTAAATCAGCCCCAGCATTTT.

The rearrangement links TRBV9 to TRBJ2-1, with 8 bases lining up with TRBD1. CDR3 length equals 16 residues. Germline V gene lookup returns CDR1 SGDLS and CDR2 YYNGEE. The V gene end was trimmed by 3 bases and the J gene end by 4 bases; junction bases not matched to a gene: 9. The DNA of the CDR3 is TGTGCCAGCAGCGCAGGGGGCGGGTACGCTTACAATGAGCAGTTCTTC. Protein sequence: CASSAGGGYAYNEQFF.

The rearrangement joins TRBV7-2 to TRBJ2-1; D ambiguous. Trimming took off 3 bases at V and 2 bases at J, with 11 bases between the two ends. Germline V gives CDR1 SGHTA, CDR2 FQGNSA. The CDR3 is 15 amino acids. For the CDR3, the DNA is TGTGCCAGCAGCTTCACAGAGGAACCCTACAATGAGCAGTTCTTC. Translated, it gives CASSFTEEPYNEQFF.

The V gene is TRBV6-5, the J gene TRBJ2-1; D possibly uses TRBD1 or TRBD2 (6 bases each). The CDR3 has 12 amino acids. V lost 5 bases and J lost 7, with 9 bases in between. Germline CDR1 and CDR2: MNHEY and SVGAGI. CDR3 nucleotide sequence: TGTGCCAGCAGTACAGGGAGGAATGAGCAGTTCTTC. Translated, it gives CASSTGRNEQFF.

The genes are TRBV11-2 and TRBJ2-2; D gene uncertain. The CDR3 has 15 residues. CDR1 and CDR2 from the germline V gene are SGHAT and FQNNGV. Trimming stripped 2 bases from V and 1 base from J, with 8 bases between. The CDR3 sequence: CASSLQQMNTGELFF. The CDR3 DNA reads TGTGCCAGCAGCTTACAACAGATGAACACCGGGGAGCTGTTTTTT.

The chain is built from TRBV6-6 and TRBJ2-3; D might be TRBD1 or TRBD2, each matching 5 bases. The germline gives CDR1 MNHNY, CDR2 SVGAGI (reference sequence). V was shortened by 5 bases and J by 3 bases, with 18 bases between the two germline ends. This CDR3 has 16 residues. In nucleotides, the CDR3 is TGTGCCAGCAGTGGCGCTTCCGGGACGGGGACAGATACGCAGTATTTT. Protein sequence: CASSGASGTGTDTQYF.

The chain links TRBV6-5 to TRBJ1-5; D is uncertain. The CDR3 runs to 15 residues. V was cut by 7 bases and J by 1 base, with 14 bases left in between. Germline loops: CDR1 MNHEY, CDR2 SVGAGI. For the CDR3, the DNA is TGTGCCAGCACCTCACACCTTTCAAGCAATCAGCCCCAGCATTTT. This codes for CASTSHLSSNQPQHF.

V is TRBV19 and J is TRBJ2-4; maybe TRBD2 (6 bases). The V and J ends lost 6 bases and 8 bases respectively, with 20 bases between them. CDR3 length equals 15 residues. CDR1 and CDR2 (germline): LNHDA, SQIVND (reference sequence). Here the CDR3 DNA reads TGTGCCAGTAGCGACCCCGGAGGGGCGGCGGACATTCAGTACTTC. Its translation is CASSDPGGAADIQYF.

V usage is TRBV10-1 and J usage is TRBJ2-7; tentatively, D is TRBD1 or TRBD2 (5 bases each). CDR1 and CDR2 (germline): WNHNN, SYGVQD (reference sequence). The V and J ends lost 6 bases and 1 base respectively, with 13 bases between them. CDR3 size: 14 residues. As DNA, the CDR3 is TGCGCCAGCAGCCGGGACCAGCAGTCCTACGAGCAGTACTTC. Translated: CASSRDQQSYEQYF.

The V call is TRBV5-1, the J call TRBJ1-4, with a weak D call TRBD1 (5 bases). Trimming cost V 7 bases and J 4 bases, with 14 bases left between them. The CDR3 is 14 residues long. In germline, CDR1 is SGHRS, CDR2 YFSETQ. The CDR3 nucleotides are TGCGCCAGCTCCCAAGGGGAGTATAATGAAAAACTGTTTTTT. It codes for CASSQGEYNEKLFF.

A word on this clone: Other DNA variants within this sample encode the same CDR3. The J gene is TRBJ2-1, the V gene TRBV30, with 8 bases aligning to TRBD2. Germline V CDR1 and CDR2: GTSNPN, SVGIG (reference sequence). After removal of 2 bases from V and 9 bases from J, the junction contained 3 bases not matched to a gene. The CDR3 totals 12 residues. The DNA of the CDR3 is TGTGCCTGGAGTAGGAGCGGGGGTGAGCAGTTCTTC. This codes for CAWSRSGGEQFF. The full variable domain, completed using reference TRBV30 and TRBJ2-1, is SQTIHQWPATLVQPVGSPLSLECTVEGTSNPNLYWYRQAAGRGLQLLFYSVGIGQISSEVPQNLSASRPQDRQFILSSKKLLLSDSGFYLCAWSRSGGEQFFGPGTRLTVL.

The chain joins TRBV2 to TRBJ2-7; D is ambiguous. Trimming pared 5 bases from V and 5 bases from J, leaving 10 bases between. The CDR3 length is 12 residues. Germline lookup yields CDR1 SNHLY and CDR2 FYNNEI. This CDR3 is CASSRTGDEQYF. In DNA form, the CDR3 reads TGTGCCAGCAGTCGAACCGGCGACGAGCAGTACTTC.

The V gene is TRBV29-1, the J gene TRBJ2-7; D is undetermined. Trimming cost V 6 bases and J 5 bases, with 14 bases left between them. This CDR3 comprises 12 residues. The germline V gene encodes CDR1 SQVTM and CDR2 ANQGSEA. In DNA form, the CDR3 reads TGCAGCGTCCTCTCACTACGGAACGAGCAGTACTTC. This codes for CSVLSLRNEQYF.

The chain recombines TRBV5-4 with TRBJ1-3, with D hard to call. The CDR3 length is 14 residues. V dropped 0 bases and J dropped 4 bases, with 8 bases sitting between them. Germline V gene sequence: CDR1 SGHNT, CDR2 YYREEE (reference sequence). The CDR3 bases are TGTGCCAGCAGCTTGGGGACGGCAGGAAACACCATATATTTT. Residues: CASSLGTAGNTIYF.

The chain couples TRBV5-6 to TRBJ1-2; D not certain. Germline CDR1 and CDR2: SGHDT and YYEEEE. This CDR3 spans 15 amino acids. The V and J ends lost 1 base and 4 bases respectively, with 14 bases between them. The CDR3 reads CASSLPGRTFYGYTF. For the CDR3, the DNA is TGTGCCAGCAGCTTGCCCGGCAGAACTTTCTATGGCTACACCTTC.

The J gene is TRBJ1-2, the V gene TRBV9, with D perhaps TRBD1 (6 bases). Per germline, CDR1 SGDLS and CDR2 YYNGEE. Trimming pared 0 bases from V and 8 bases from J, leaving 11 bases between. There are 13 residues in the CDR3. CDR3 residues: CASSVGQARGYTF. The CDR3 DNA is TGTGCCAGCAGCGTAGGACAGGCAAGAGGCTACACCTTC.

CDR3: CASSLLSGGAGDTQYF. The CDR3 DNA reads TGTGCCAGCAGCCTACTTAGCGGGGGGGCCGGAGATACGCAGTATTTT. The chain has TRBV5-4 and TRBJ2-3; TRBD2 matches 11 bases. The V segment lost 4 bases and the J segment 5 bases; nucleotides outside the gene matches: 9. Germline loops: CDR1 SGHNT, CDR2 YYREEE (reference sequence). This CDR3 is built from 16 residues.

V usage is TRBV5-6 and J usage is TRBJ1-4; TRBD1 matches at 8 bases. V dropped 2 bases and J dropped 3; count of bases not matched to a gene: 3. The V gene's germline CDR1 is SGHDT and CDR2 YYEEEE. This CDR3 is built from 15 residues. The CDR3, as DNA: TGTGCCAGCAGCTTACTGACAGGGGCTAATGAAAAACTGTTTTTT. It specifies CASSLLTGANEKLFF.

The chain recombines TRBV18 with TRBJ1-2; D uncertain. Germline V gene sequence: CDR1 KGHSH, CDR2 LQKENI. Trimming cost V 3 bases and J 2 bases, with 13 bases left between them. The CDR3 has 15 amino acids. The CDR3 loop is CASSPWWRKNYGYTF. As DNA, the CDR3 is TGTGCCAGCTCACCGTGGTGGAGAAAGAACTATGGCTACACCTTC.

The chain joins TRBV14 to TRBJ1-2; TRBD1 aligns across 7 bases. The CDR3 is 15 amino acids. J gave up 4 bases and V 3 bases, and 8 bases lay outside the gene matches. Germline CDR1 is SGHDN and CDR2 is FVKESK. The CDR3 region is CASSQQTGPLYGYTF. DNA of the CDR3: TGTGCCAGCAGCCAGCAGACAGGGCCTCTCTATGGCTACACCTTC.

The gene calls are TRBV11-1 and TRBJ2-7; 10 bases are shared with TRBD2. The CDR3 contains 16 residues. Trimming took 1 base from V and 3 from J; bases not matched to a gene: 6. The germline gives CDR1 SGHAT, CDR2 FQDESV (reference sequence). CDR3 sequence: CASSLDQAGGGYEQYF. The CDR3 nucleotides are TGTGCCAGCAGCTTAGATCAAGCGGGAGGGGGCTACGAGCAGTACTTC.

J is TRBJ2-7 and V is TRBV27; D is undetermined. This CDR3 comprises 15 residues. Trimming cost V 0 bases and J 2 bases, with 11 bases left between them. Germline CDR1 MNHEY, CDR2 SMNVEV (reference sequence). The CDR3 DNA follows: TGTGCCAGCAGTTTATCGCTCGGACGGGCCTACGAGCAGTACTTC. Its protein is CASSLSLGRAYEQYF.

The count of this clone is one. The J gene is TRBJ1-1, the V gene TRBV30; no definite D call. CDR1 is GTSNPN, CDR2 SVGIG, per germline (reference sequence). This CDR3 comprises 12 residues. The germline V and J ends were trimmed by 5 bases and 5 bases, with 12 bases remaining between them. CDR3 sequence: CAWLEIGTEAFF. DNA of the CDR3: TGTGCCTGGTTAGAAATTGGGACTGAAGCTTTCTTT.